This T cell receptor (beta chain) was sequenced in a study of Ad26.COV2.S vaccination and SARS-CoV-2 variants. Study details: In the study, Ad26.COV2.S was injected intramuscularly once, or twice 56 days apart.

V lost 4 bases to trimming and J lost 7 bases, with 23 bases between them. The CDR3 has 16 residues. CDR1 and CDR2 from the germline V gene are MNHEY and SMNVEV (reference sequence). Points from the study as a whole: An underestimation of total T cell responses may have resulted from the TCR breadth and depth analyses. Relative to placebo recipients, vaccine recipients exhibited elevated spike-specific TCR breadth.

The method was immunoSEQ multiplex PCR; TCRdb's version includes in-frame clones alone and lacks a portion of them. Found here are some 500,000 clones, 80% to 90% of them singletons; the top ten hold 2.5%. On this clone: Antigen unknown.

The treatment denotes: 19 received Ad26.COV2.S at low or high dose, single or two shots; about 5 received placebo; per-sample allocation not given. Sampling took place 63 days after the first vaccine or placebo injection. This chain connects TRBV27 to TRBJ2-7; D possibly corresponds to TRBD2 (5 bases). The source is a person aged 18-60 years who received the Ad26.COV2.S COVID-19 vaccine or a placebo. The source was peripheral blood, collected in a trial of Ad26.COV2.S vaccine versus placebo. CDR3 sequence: CASSSYGVISLGEQYF. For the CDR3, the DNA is TGTGCCAGCAGTTCTTACGGGGTAATTAGTCTTGGGGAGCAGTACTTC.